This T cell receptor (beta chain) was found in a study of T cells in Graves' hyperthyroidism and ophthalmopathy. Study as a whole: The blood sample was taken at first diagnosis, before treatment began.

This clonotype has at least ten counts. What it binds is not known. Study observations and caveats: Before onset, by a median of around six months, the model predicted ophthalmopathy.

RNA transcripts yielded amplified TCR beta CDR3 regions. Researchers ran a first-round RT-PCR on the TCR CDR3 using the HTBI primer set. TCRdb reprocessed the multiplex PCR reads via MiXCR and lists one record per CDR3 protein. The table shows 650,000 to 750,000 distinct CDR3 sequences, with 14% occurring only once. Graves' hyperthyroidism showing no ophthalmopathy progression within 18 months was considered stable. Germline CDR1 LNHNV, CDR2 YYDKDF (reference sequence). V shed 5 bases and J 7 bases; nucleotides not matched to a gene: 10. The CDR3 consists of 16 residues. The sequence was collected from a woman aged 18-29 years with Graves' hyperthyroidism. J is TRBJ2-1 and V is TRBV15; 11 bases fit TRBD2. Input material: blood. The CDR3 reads CATSSTSLAGGNEQFF. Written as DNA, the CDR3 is TGTGCCACCAGCTCAACTAGCCTAGCGGGAGGTAATGAGCAGTTCTTC.